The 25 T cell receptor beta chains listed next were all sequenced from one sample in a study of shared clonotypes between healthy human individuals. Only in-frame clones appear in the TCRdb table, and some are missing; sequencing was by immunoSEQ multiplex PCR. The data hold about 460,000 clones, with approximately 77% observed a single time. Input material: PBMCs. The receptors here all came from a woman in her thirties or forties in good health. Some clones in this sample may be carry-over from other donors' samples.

CDR3 DNA sequence: TGTGCCTGGAGTACTCGCGGGGAGACCCAGTACTTC. Encoded protein: CAWSTRGETQYF. V is TRBV30 and J is TRBJ2-5, with D maybe TRBD2 (5 bases). Per germline, CDR1 GTSNPN and CDR2 SVGIG (reference sequence). V lost 2 bases and J 5 bases, leaving 9 bases between the germline ends. The CDR3 sequence is 12 residues long.

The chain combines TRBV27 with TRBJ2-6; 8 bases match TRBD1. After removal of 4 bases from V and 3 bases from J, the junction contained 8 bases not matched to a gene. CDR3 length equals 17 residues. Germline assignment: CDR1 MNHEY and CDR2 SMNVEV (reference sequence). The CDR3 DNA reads TGTGCCAGCAGTTCTCAAGACAGGGGCTTTGGGGCCAACGTCCTGACTTTC. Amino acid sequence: CASSSQDRGFGANVLTF.

CDR3 coding DNA: TGTGCCAGCAGCGAAATCAGCGGGACCTACACAGATACGCAGTATTTT. Encoded protein: CASSEISGTYTDTQYF. This chain links TRBV5-4 with TRBJ2-3; TRBD2 agrees at 7 bases. This CDR3 spans 16 amino acids. CDR1 is SGHNT, CDR2 YYREEE, per germline (reference sequence). The V segment lost 4 bases and the J segment 2 bases; nucleotides outside the gene matches: 10.

CDR3 residues: CASSLGRGTNEKLFF. CDR3 bases: TGCGCCAGCAGCTTGGGGCGGGGGACTAATGAAAAACTGTTTTTT. The V and J genes are TRBV5-1 and TRBJ1-4; possibly TRBD1 for D (5 bases). The CDR3 loop spans 15 amino acids. Trimming removed 0 bases at V and 2 bases at J, with 8 bases between. Germline CDR1 and CDR2: SGHRS and YFSETQ.

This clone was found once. DNA of the CDR3: TGCGCCAGCAGACCCGGCGGGTCCGGGGAGCTGTTTTTT. Translated: CASRPGGSGELFF. This sequence joins TRBV5-1 and TRBJ2-2; possible D gene TRBD2, 5 bases. The length of the CDR3 is 13 residues. Trimming took 5 bases from V and 6 from J, leaving 11 bases between them. Germline CDR1 and CDR2: SGHRS and YFSETQ. Drawing the rest from reference TRBV5-1 and TRBJ2-2, the complete variable domain is KAGVTQTPRYLIKTRGQQVTLSCSPISGHRSVSWYQQTPGQGLQFLFEYFSETQRNKGNFPGRFSGRQFSNSRSEMNVSTLELGDSALYLCASRPGGSGELFFGEGSRLTVL.

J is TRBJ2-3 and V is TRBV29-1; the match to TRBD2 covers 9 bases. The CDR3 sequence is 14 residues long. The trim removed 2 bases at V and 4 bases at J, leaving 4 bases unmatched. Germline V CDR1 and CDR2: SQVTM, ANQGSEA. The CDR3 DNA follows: TGCAGCGTTGAACGGGCGGGGGGGGCAGATACGCAGTATTTT. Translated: CSVERAGGADTQYF.

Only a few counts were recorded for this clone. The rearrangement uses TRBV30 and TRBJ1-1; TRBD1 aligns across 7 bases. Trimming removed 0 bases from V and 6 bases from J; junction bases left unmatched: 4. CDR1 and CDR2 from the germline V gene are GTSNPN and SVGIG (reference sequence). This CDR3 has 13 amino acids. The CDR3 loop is CAWSVRGGAEAFF. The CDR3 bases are TGTGCCTGGAGTGTACGAGGGGGCGCTGAAGCTTTCTTT.

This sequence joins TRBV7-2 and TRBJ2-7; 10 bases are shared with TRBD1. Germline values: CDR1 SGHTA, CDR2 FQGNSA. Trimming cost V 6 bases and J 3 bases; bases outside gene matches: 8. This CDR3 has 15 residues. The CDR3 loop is CASRPDRGPYYEQYF. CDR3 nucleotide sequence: TGTGCCAGCAGACCCGACAGGGGGCCCTACTACGAGCAGTACTTC.

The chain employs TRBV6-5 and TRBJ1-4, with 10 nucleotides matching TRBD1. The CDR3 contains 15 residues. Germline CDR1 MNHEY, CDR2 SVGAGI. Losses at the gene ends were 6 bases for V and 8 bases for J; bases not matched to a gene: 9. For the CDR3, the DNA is TGTGCCAGCAGGCCTGACAGGGGGCGAGCAGAAAAACTGTTTTTT. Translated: CASRPDRGRAEKLFF.

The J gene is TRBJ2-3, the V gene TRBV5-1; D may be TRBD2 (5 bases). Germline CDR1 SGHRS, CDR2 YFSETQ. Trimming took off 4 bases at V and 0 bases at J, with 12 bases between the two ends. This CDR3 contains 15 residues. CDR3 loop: CASSTATTSTDTQYF. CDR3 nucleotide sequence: TGCGCCAGCAGCACCGCGACTACTAGCACAGATACGCAGTATTTT.

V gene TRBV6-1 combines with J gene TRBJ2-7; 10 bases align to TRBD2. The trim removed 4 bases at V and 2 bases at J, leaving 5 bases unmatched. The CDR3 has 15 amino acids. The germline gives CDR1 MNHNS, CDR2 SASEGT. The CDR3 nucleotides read TGTGCCAGCAGTGTCCGGACTAGCGGTACCTACGAGCAGTACTTC. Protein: CASSVRTSGTYEQYF.

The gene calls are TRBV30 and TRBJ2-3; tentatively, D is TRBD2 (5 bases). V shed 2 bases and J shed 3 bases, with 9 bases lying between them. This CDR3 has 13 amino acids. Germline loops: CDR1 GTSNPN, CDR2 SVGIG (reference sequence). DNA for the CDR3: TGTGCCTGGAGTACCGGGGAGACAGATACGCAGTATTTT. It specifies CAWSTGETDTQYF.

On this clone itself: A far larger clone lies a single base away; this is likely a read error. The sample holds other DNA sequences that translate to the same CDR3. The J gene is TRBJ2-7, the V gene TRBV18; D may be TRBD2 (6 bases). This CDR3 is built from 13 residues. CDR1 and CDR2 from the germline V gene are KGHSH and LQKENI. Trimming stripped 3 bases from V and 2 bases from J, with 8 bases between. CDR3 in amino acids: CASSPPGAYEQYF. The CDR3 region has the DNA TGTGCCAGCTCACCGCCGGGGGCCTACGAGCAGTACTTC.

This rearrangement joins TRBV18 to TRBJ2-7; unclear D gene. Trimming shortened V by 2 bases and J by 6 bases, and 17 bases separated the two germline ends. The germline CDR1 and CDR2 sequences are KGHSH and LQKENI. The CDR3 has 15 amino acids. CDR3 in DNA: TGTGCCAGCTCACCAAGATCGCAGTCGTTTGGCGAGCAGTACTTC. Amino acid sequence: CASSPRSQSFGEQYF.

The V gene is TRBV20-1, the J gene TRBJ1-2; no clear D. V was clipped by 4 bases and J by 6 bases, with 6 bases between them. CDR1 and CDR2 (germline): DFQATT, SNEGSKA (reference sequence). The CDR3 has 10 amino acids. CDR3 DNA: TGCAGTGCTACTGACAATGGCTACACCTTC. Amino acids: CSATDNGYTF.

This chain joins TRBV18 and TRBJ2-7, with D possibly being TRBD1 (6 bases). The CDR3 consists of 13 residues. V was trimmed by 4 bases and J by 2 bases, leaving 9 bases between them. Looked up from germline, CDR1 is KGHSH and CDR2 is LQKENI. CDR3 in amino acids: CASSLDSTYEQYF. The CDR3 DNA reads TGTGCCAGCTCACTGGACAGTACCTACGAGCAGTACTTC.

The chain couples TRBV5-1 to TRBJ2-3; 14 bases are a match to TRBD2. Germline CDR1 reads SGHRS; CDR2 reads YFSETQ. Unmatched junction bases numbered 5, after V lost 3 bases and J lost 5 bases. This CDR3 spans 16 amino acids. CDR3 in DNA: TGCGCCAGCAGCTCAGGACTAGCGGGAGGTGTAGATACGCAGTATTTT. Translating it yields CASSSGLAGGVDTQYF.

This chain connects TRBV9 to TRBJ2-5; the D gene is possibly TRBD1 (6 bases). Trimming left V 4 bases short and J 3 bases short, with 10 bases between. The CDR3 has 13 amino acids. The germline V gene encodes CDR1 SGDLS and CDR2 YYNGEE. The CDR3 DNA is TGTGCCAGCAGCCGGGACAAGAAAGAGACCCAGTACTTC. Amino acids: CASSRDKKETQYF.

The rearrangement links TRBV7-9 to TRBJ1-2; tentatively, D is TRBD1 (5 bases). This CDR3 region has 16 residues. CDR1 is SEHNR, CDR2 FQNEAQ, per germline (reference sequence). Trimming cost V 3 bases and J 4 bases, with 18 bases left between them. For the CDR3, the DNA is TGTGCCAGCAGCTTTGAGGGAGGTCGGCAGGGCTATGGCTACACCTTC. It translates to CASSFEGGRQGYGYTF.

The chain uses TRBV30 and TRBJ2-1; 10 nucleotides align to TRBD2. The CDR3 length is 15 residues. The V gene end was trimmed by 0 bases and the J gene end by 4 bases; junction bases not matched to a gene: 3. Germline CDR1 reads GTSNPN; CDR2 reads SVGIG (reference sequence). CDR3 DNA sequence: TGTGCCTGGAGTGTACTAGCGGGGTTATACAATGAGCAGTTCTTC. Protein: CAWSVLAGLYNEQFF.

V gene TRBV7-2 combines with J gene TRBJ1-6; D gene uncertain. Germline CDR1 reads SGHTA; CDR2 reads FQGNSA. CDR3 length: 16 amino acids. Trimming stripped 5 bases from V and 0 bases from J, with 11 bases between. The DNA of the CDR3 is TGTGCCAGCAGCGCGCGGACGAGCTCCTATAATTCACCCCTCCACTTT. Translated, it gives CASSARTSSYNSPLHF.

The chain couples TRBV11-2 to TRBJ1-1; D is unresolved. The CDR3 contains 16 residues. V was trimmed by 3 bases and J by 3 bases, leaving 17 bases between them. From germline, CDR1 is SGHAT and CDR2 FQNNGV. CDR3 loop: CASSFNSGRRDTEAFF. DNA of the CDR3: TGTGCCAGCAGCTTCAACAGCGGACGGAGGGACACTGAAGCTTTCTTT.

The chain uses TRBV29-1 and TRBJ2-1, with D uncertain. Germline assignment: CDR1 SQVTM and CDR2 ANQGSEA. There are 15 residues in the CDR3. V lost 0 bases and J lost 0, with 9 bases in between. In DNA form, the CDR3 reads TGCAGCGTTGAAGATCCGGGCGGCTCCTACAATGAGCAGTTCTTC. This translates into CSVEDPGGSYNEQFF.

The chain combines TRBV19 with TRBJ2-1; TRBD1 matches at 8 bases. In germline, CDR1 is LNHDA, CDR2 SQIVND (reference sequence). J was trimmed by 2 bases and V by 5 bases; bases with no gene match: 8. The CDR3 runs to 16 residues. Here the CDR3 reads CASSLRTGRPYNEQFF. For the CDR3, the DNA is TGTGCCAGTAGTCTTAGGACAGGGAGGCCCTACAATGAGCAGTTCTTC.

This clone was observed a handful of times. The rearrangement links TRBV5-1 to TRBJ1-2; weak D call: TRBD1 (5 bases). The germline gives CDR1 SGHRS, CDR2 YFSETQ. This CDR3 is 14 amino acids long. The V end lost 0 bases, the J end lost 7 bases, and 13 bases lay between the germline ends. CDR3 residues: CASSLGDGDGGYTF. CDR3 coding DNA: TGCGCCAGCAGCTTGGGGGACGGCGACGGTGGCTACACCTTC.